This paragraph covers one T cell receptor beta chain sequence. Its binding antigen is unknown. No clone much larger than this one lies a single base away; base qualities are absent. Library generation was performed with the immunoSEQ multiplex PCR assay. This immuneACCESS table, as held by TCRdb, lists in-frame sequences with V and J called but not all clones. Of the missing ones, under half trace to an unresolved V gene in checked studies; the others have no known cause. The sample table shows more than 150,000 clones, and 90% to 95% are seen once. More than 1.4% of the sample is held by the ten biggest clonotypes. This entry is derived from a study of control samples from healthy donors and cancer patients (dated by TCRdb to 2020 to 2021). The TCR was taken from a young man in good health. The sequenced sample was blood.

At the DNA level, the sequence is TGTGCCAGCAGCCCCTTTTCGGGACTAGCGGTGGACAATGAGCAGTTCTTC. Its protein product is CASSPFSGLAVDNEQFF. The chain is assembled from TRBV14 and TRBJ2-1; 11 middle bases align to TRBD2. From cysteine to phenylalanine, the CDR3 is 17 amino acids long. Only CDR3 DNA is held: 51 bases, read in frame from base 1. Trimming accounts for 4 bases at V and 5 bases at J, while the number of junction bases matched to no gene is 10. From a lookup of the germline V gene, CDR1 and CDR2 are SGHDN and FVKESK.